This record looks at one TCR beta chain sequence and its context. The assay was immunoSEQ multiplex PCR, and TCRdb's table has in-frame clones only and misses some. The sample contains about 68,000 clones, around 87% of which appear only once. The data are from a study of OX40 agonist ivuxolimab in advanced cancers. Study details: Averaging approximately 60 years in age, with a range of 23 to 79, the cohort was about 86% male. Of the patients, three showed partial responses, one with hepatocellular carcinoma and two with cutaneous melanoma.

The CDR3 totals 14 residues. Trimming took 7 bases from V and 0 from J, leaving 7 bases between them. The germline CDR1 and CDR2 sequences are LNHDA and SQIVND (reference sequence). Blood got drawn at baseline, again on cycle 4 day 1, and then on cycle 7 day 1. This sequence joins TRBV19 and TRBJ2-6; unclear D gene. This TCR came from an adult with an advanced solid tumor such as melanoma, head and neck, liver or kidney cancer. The sample consisted of CD4+ or CD8+ T cells sorted from blood, taken in a trial of the OX40 agonist ivuxolimab. CDR3 sequence reads: CASMYLSGANVLTF. CDR3 coding DNA: TGTGCCAGTATGTACCTCTCTGGGGCCAACGTCCTGACTTTC.